This T cell receptor beta chain was found in a study of identical twins (dated by TCRdb to between 2015 and 2016). Concerning the study at large: To test whether fetal clonotypes persist, this study deep-sequenced TCR alpha and beta repertoires from monozygotic twins, from unrelated adults of various ages, and from cord blood. Replicate twin experiments were performed at different times using different library preparation protocols to rule out contamination. The research as a whole found: Because the same donors could not be followed over many years, the conclusions relied on cross-sectional statistical analysis. In beta out-of-frame sequences, excess twin sharing was weaker, because having fewer shared sequences lowered the signal-to-noise ratio. Compared with coincidental sharing between unrelated individuals, out-of-frame TCR alpha sequences shared between twins showed an excess of sequences with low generation probability. Invariant T cells such as MAIT and iNKT could partly confound zero-insertion analyses, although diverse VJ usage argued against such confounding for most clonotypes. In monozygotic twins, out-of-frame TCR alpha sharing was systematically underestimated by recombination models, although the models agreed with sharing between unrelated individuals. Abundant cord blood beta clonotypes carried fewer insertions; young adult naive repertoires showed a weaker similar trend, while memory repertoires showed none.

Concerning this clonotype itself: The antigen it binds to is not known. The sample holds no much larger clone one base away, and base qualities are not on file.

From V the trimming removes 4 bases and from J it removes 7 bases, while the gene matches leave 3 bases of the junction unaccounted for. The CDR3, from cysteine to phenylalanine, totals 14 residues. Here the CDR3 DNA is all that survives: 42 bases in frame from base 1. For CDR1 and CDR2, the germline V gene (reference sequence) lists DFQATT and SNEGSKA. The library was produced with 5' RACE. This sample was sequenced with an Illumina HiSeq 2000. Template switching introduced a universal primer binding site; the final cDNA contained a unique molecular identifier, enabling accurate counting of TCR cDNA molecules. Specific primers in the conserved constant-segment region were used to synthesize first-strand cDNA for TCR alpha and beta chains. Each cDNA library was double barcoded, with a SMART-Mk sample barcode plus Illumina barcodes, to control for contamination. TruSeq adapter sequences along with Illumina sample barcodes were introduced in two successive PCR steps. TCR alpha and beta cDNA libraries were sequenced on the Illumina HiSeq platform with custom primers. The paper's processing steps were these. MiGEC was used to process raw reads and extract unique molecular identifiers, and MiXCR was used to find CDR3 positions. For each individual, recombination models were inferred using an EM algorithm with the repgenHMM and IGoR tools. Shared clonotype analysis was performed with the tcR package in R, normalizing sharing by the product of cloneset sizes. To study raw recombination free of thymic and clonal selection effects, out-of-frame nonproductive sequences were analyzed. TCRdb trimmed the raw reads at Q25, called clones with MiXCR and kept productive beta chains. CDR3 protein sequences are deduplicated, and each keeps its most common genes and DNA. These V and J calls derive from TCRdb rather than the authors' analysis. This sample gives over 200,000 distinct CDR3 sequences in total; 5.5% to 7.5% of them show up just once. About 14% of the sample lies in the top ten.

Only healthy Caucasian donors were included. Three pairs of female monozygotic twins, all aged roughly 18 to 29 years, were included in the twin cohort. Positive isolation kits from Invitrogen were used to isolate the CD4+ and CD8+ T cell populations. The sample also formed part of further work on T cells expressing NK-cell markers. As noted in the second study: TCR beta-chain repertoires were profiled in sorted CD3+CD56+NKG2C+, CD3+CD56+NKG2C- and CD3+CD56-NKG2C+ T-cell subsets from several donors. Among the eight sequenced donors, seven were HCMV-seropositive and one was HCMV-seronegative. To restrict sorting to alphabetaTCR-expressing T cells, an anti-gammadeltaTCR antibody was added in several experiments. In six donors, the dominant CD3+CD56+NKG2C+ clonotypes ranked among the top 10 CD8+ clonotypes, making up about 1.0-8% of CD8+ T cells. Those dominant clonotypes were again the most abundant among CD3+CD56-NKG2C+ cells in a few donors, at roughly 25-65%. Whether the expanded NKG2C-expressing T cell clones were specific for HCMV antigens was left unclear. The study sequenced eight donors, all healthy volunteers chosen at random: three men and five women. A commercial ELISA kit detecting HCMV-specific IgG in serum was used to determine HCMV serostatus. MIGEC handled demultiplexing of the reads and grouping by UMI, while MiTCR was used to assemble and quantify clonotypes. To remove erroneous sequences, TCR cDNA sequences were retained only when supported by two or more reads. Downstream repertoire analysis used the tcR package, and clonotypes were matched across fractions by CDR3 nucleotide sequence plus V segment. VDJmatch was used to annotate antigen specificity against VDJdb, with one amino acid substitution in CDR3 allowed.

This chain is built from TRBV20-1 and TRBJ1-6; TRBD1 agrees with 11 junctional bases. Sequencing was done on a sample of CD8+ T cells sorted from blood. This clonotype originated in a woman in her late teens or twenties in good health. The sequence in DNA is TGCAGTGCTATGGACAGGGGGCTGAATTCACCCCTCCACTTT. This translates into CSAMDRGLNSPLHF.